These T cell receptor beta chains were read from a single sample in a study of cytomegalovirus exposure and HLA in healthy donors. Sequencing used immunoSEQ multiplex PCR; TCRdb keeps in-frame clones, though not all of them. This table has some 91,000 clones, about 80% appearing once. Input material: PBMCs. All receptors derive from a man in his forties in good health and CMV-seronegative. Both conserved end residues are part of each CDR3. D genes are given only for firm matches. Clone size is not always given. Where it is, it says once, few, many or a class for expanded clones.

d_gene	abundance	j_gene	v_gene	CDR3aa	CDR3nt
TRBD1	.	TRBJ2-7	TRBV6-1	CASSVIPGQSYEQYF	TGTGCCAGCAGCGTAATTCCGGGACAGTCCTACGAGCAGTACTTC
.	.	TRBJ2-7	TRBV5-6	CASSLAWSGLYF	TGTGCCAGCAGCTTGGCCTGGTCAGGGCTGTACTTC
.	.	TRBJ1-3	TRBV30	CAWSVPTQGGGNTVYF	TGTGCCTGGAGTGTTCCTACACAGGGCGGTGGAAACACCGTATATTTT
.	.	TRBJ2-7	TRBV2	CASRQGGHEQYF	TGTGCCAGCAGGCAGGGGGGCCACGAGCAGTACTTC
TRBD1	.	TRBJ1-5	TRBV28	CASSTTGVREPQHF	TGTGCCAGCAGTACCACAGGGGTCAGGGAGCCCCAGCATTTT
.	.	TRBJ2-3	TRBV18	CASSPRQASTDTQYF	TGTGCCAGCTCACCCAGACAGGCCAGCACAGATACGCAGTATTTT
.	few	TRBJ1-6	TRBV11-2	CASSLAGDNSPLHF	TGTGCCAGCAGCTTAGCGGGAGATAATTCACCCCTCCACTTT
TRBD1	.	TRBJ2-7	TRBV19	CASSIGTGVHEQYF	TGTGCCAGTAGTATCGGTACAGGGGTGCACGAGCAGTACTTC
TRBD1	.	TRBJ2-3	TRBV29-1	CSVLPTGDHTDTQYF	TGCAGCGTCCTCCCGACAGGGGACCACACAGATACGCAGTATTTT
TRBD1	.	TRBJ1-5	TRBV6-4	CASRIRDRGLRDQPQHF	TGTGCCAGCAGGATCCGGGACAGGGGGTTGCGGGATCAGCCCCAGCATTTT
TRBD1	.	TRBJ1-6	TRBV30	CAWMTGRNSPLHF	TGTGCCTGGATGACAGGGAGAAATTCACCCCTCCACTTT
TRBD2	.	TRBJ2-3	TRBV19	CASSGLAGGWGTDTQYF	TGTGCCAGTAGTGGACTAGCGGGAGGGTGGGGCACAGATACGCAGTATTTT
TRBD1	.	TRBJ1-2	TRBV30	CAGNRGRDYGYTF	TGTGCCGGAAACAGGGGGCGCGACTATGGCTACACCTTC
TRBD1	.	TRBJ1-4	TRBV28	CASSPRGTANEKLFF	TGTGCCAGCAGTCCCAGGGGGACGGCTAATGAAAAACTGTTTTTT
TRBD1	.	TRBJ2-1	TRBV2	CASSRTGNLSYNEQFF	TGTGCCAGCAGTCGGACAGGAAACTTATCTTACAATGAGCAGTTCTTC
TRBD1	few	TRBJ1-1	TRBV29-1	CSGNRGETEAFF	TGCAGCGGGAACAGGGGGGAGACTGAAGCTTTCTTT
TRBD1	.	TRBJ2-7	TRBV5-1	CASSFAGTGGDEQYF	TGCGCCAGCAGCTTTGCCGGGACAGGGGGCGACGAGCAGTACTTC
TRBD1	.	TRBJ2-7	TRBV2	CTSIMFGQASSPYEQYF	TGTACCAGCATTATGTTCGGACAGGCCTCTTCGCCCTACGAGCAGTACTTC
.	.	TRBJ1-6	TRBV19	CASSIQGWGSPLHF	TGTGCCAGTAGTATACAGGGGTGGGGTTCACCCCTCCACTTT
.	.	TRBJ1-4	TRBV21-1	CASSKVRRVREKLFF	TGTGCCAGCAGCAAAGTACGCAGGGTTCGAGAAAAACTGTTTTTT
TRBD1	.	TRBJ2-7	TRBV6-5	CASRDRAYSYEQYF	TGTGCCAGCAGGGACAGGGCCTATTCCTACGAGCAGTACTTC
.	.	TRBJ1-4	TRBV9	CASSEGGGTNEKLFF	TGTGCCAGCAGCGAGGGCGGGGGAACTAATGAAAAACTGTTTTTT
TRBD1	.	TRBJ1-6	TRBV9	CASSADRGQNSPLHF	TGTGCCAGCAGCGCCGACAGGGGGCAGAATTCACCCCTCCACTTT
.	.	TRBJ1-4	TRBV7-6	CASSLSTAGTNEKLFF	TGTGCCAGCAGCTTATCTACTGCCGGGACTAATGAAAAACTGTTTTTT
.	.	TRBJ2-7	TRBV5-1	CASSSGQSYEQYF	TGCGCCAGCAGCTCAGGACAGTCCTACGAGCAGTACTTC
TRBD1	.	TRBJ2-5	TRBV7-9	CASSLGDRGLQETQYF	TGTGCCAGCAGCTTAGGGGACAGGGGACTGCAAGAGACCCAGTACTTC
.	.	TRBJ2-1	TRBV2	CASSEGRYNEQFF	TGTGCCAGCAGTGAAGGGAGATACAATGAGCAGTTCTTC
.	.	TRBJ1-1	TRBV6-6	CASNDRQTNTEAFF	TGTGCCAGCAATGACAGACAAACGAACACTGAAGCTTTCTTT
.	.	TRBJ2-2	TRBV4-2	CASSQELILAGELFF	TGTGCCAGCAGCCAAGAACTCATTTTGGCCGGGGAGCTGTTTTTT
TRBD2	.	TRBJ2-3	TRBV27	CASSLIGLAGATDTQYF	TGTGCCAGCAGTTTAATCGGTCTAGCGGGAGCCACAGATACGCAGTATTTT
.	.	TRBJ2-2	TRBV11-2	CASSSGLNTGELFF	TGTGCCAGCAGCTCCGGACTGAACACCGGGGAGCTGTTTTTT
.	.	TRBJ2-1	TRBV7-9	CASSSQGNEQFF	TGTGCCAGCAGCTCTCAGGGGAATGAGCAGTTCTTC
TRBD1	.	TRBJ1-1	TRBV6-6	CASSRTGERTEAFF	TGTGCCAGCAGCCGGACAGGGGAGAGAACTGAAGCTTTCTTT
.	.	TRBJ2-1	TRBV11-2	CASSLGQEQFF	TGTGCCAGCAGCTTAGGTCAAGAGCAGTTCTTC
.	.	TRBJ1-3	TRBV2	CASRSEPGNTIYF	TGTGCCAGCCGGAGTGAACCTGGAAACACCATATATTTT
.	few	TRBJ1-1	TRBV19	CASNVRGVTEAFF	TGTGCCAGTAACGTGCGGGGGGTTACTGAAGCTTTCTTT
TRBD1	once	TRBJ2-7	TRBV29-1	CSVDNRGPTYEQYF	TGCAGCGTAGATAACAGGGGGCCTACCTACGAGCAGTACTTC
.	.	TRBJ1-1	TRBV29-1	CSVEDDRNTEAFF	TGCAGCGTTGAAGACGACAGGAACACTGAAGCTTTCTTT
TRBD2	once	TRBJ2-5	TRBV7-9	CASSFSGLAEETQYF	TGTGCCAGCAGCTTCTCGGGACTAGCGGAAGAGACCCAGTACTTC
.	.	TRBJ2-1	TRBV10-2	CASSVSGDEQFF	TGCGCCAGCAGTGTAAGCGGAGATGAGCAGTTCTTC
.	.	TRBJ2-7	TRBV25-1	CASKAGPYEQYF	TGTGCCAGCAAGGCAGGGCCCTACGAGCAGTACTTC
TRBD1	few	TRBJ1-6	TRBV6-4	CASSDTGGYNSPLHF	TGTGCCAGCAGTGACACAGGGGGCTATAATTCCCCCCTCCACTTT
.	.	TRBJ2-6	TRBV2	CASSVIGSSSGANVLTF	TGTGCCAGCAGTGTGATTGGCAGTTCCTCTGGGGCCAACGTCCTGACTTTC
TRBD1	.	TRBJ1-1	TRBV6-4	CASSDLGQGTPKLF	TGTGCCAGCAGTGACTTGGGACAGGGAACGCCTAAACTCTTT
TRBD2	.	TRBJ2-7	TRBV6-1	CASSEEESGGYEQYF	TGTGCCAGCAGTGAGGAAGAGAGCGGGGGGTACGAGCAGTACTTC
.	few	TRBJ1-6	TRBV2	CASSGTADRNSPLHF	TGTGCCAGCAGTGGGACAGCCGACCGTAATTCACCCCTCCACTTT
TRBD1	.	TRBJ1-4	TRBV11-3	CASSLPRQGAREKLFF	TGTGCCAGCAGCTTACCGAGACAGGGGGCGCGGGAAAAACTGTTTTTT
.	.	TRBJ2-7	TRBV10-1	CASSESAQGEQYF	TGCGCCAGCAGTGAGTCCGCGCAGGGAGAGCAGTACTTC